This T cell receptor (beta chain) was retrieved from a study of blood T cell repertoires in COVID-19. Using immunoSEQ multiplex PCR, the repertoire was profiled, and TCRdb retains in-frame clones only, with some absent. The table shows some 150,000 clones, with approximately 84% occurring only once. This CDR3 comprises 16 residues. V shed 7 bases and J 4 bases; nucleotides not matched to a gene: 7. From germline, CDR1 is MDHEN and CDR2 SYDVKM. This receptor was taken from a man aged 35 to 55 with acute or convalescent COVID-19. Material: peripheral blood. The chain recombines TRBV28 with TRBJ2-2; 12 bases are a match to TRBD2. CDR3 DNA: TGTGCCAGCACCCCGACTAGCGGGGGTTCCACCGGGGAGCTGTTTTTT. Translated: CASTPTSGGSTGELFF.